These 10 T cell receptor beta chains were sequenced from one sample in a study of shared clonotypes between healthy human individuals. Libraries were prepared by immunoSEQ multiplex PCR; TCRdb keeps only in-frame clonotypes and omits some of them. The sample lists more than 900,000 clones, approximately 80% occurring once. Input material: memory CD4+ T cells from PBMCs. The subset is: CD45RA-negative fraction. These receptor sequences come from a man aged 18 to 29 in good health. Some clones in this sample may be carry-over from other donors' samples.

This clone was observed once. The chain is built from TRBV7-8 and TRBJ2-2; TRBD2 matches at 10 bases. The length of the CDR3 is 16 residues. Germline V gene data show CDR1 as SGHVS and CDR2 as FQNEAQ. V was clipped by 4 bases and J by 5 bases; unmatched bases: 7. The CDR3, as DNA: TGTGCCAGCAGCTCCCGACTAGCGGGTGTAACCGGGGAGCTGTTTTTT. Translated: CASSSRLAGVTGELFF. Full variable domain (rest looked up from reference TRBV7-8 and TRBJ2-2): GAGVSQSPRYKVAKRGQDVALRCDPISGHVSLFWYQQALGQGPEFLTYFQNEAQLDKSGLPSDRFFAERPEGSVSTLKIQRTQQEDSAVYLCASSSRLAGVTGELFFGEGSRLTVL.

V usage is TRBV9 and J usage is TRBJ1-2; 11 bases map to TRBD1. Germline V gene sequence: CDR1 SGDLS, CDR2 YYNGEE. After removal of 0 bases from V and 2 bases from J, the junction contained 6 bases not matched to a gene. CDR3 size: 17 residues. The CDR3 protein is CASSVAVGTGGNYGYTF. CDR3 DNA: TGTGCCAGCAGCGTAGCTGTCGGGACAGGGGGAAACTATGGCTACACCTTC.

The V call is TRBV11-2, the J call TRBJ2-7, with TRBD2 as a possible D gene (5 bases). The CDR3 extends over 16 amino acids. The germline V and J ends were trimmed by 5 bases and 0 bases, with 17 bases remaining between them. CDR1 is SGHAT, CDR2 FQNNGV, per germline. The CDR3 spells CASSQPSGSSSYEQYF. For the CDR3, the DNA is TGTGCCAGCAGCCAACCCTCGGGGTCGAGCTCCTACGAGCAGTACTTC.

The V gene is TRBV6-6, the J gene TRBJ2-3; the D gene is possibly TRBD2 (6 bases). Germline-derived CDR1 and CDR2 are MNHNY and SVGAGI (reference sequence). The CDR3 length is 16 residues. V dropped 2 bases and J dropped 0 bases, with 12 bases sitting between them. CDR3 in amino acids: CASSYQDYRSTDTQYF. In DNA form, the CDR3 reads TGTGCCAGCAGTTACCAGGACTACCGGAGCACAGATACGCAGTATTTT.

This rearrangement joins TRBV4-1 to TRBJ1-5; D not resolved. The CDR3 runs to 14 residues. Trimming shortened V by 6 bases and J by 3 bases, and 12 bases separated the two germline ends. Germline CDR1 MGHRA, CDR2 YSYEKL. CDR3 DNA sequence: TGCGCCAGCAGTCTTCCGGGATCCAATCAGCCCCAGCATTTT. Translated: CASSLPGSNQPQHF.

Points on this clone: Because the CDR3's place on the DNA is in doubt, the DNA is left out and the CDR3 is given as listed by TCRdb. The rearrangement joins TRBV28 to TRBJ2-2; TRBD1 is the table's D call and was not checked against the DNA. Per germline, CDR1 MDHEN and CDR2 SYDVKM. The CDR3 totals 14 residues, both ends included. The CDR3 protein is CASILGQTYGELFF.

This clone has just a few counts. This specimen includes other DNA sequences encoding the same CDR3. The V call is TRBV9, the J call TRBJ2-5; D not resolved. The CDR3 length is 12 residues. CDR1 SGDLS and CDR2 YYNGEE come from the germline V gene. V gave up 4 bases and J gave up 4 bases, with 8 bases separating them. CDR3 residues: CASSRSGETQYF. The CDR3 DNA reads TGTGCCAGCAGCAGGAGTGGAGAGACCCAGTACTTC.

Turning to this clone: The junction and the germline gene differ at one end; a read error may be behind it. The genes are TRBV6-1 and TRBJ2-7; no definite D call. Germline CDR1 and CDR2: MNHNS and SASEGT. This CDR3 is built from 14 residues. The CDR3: CASSEAGKGYAVNF. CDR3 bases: TGTGCCAGCAGTGAAGCGGGAAAAGGATACGCCGTAAACTTC.

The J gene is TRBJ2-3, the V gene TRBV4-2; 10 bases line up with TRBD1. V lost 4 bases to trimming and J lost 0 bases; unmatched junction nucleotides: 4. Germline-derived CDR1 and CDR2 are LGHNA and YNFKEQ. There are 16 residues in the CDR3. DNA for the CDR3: TGTGCCAGCAGCCCAAGGACAGGGGGTAGCACAGATACGCAGTATTTT. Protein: CASSPRTGGSTDTQYF.

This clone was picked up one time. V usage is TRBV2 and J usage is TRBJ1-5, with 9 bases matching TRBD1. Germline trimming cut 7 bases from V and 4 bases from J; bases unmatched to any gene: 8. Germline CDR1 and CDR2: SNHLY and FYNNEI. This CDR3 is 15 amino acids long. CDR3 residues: CASKQSGTGNQPQHF. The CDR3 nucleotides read TGTGCCAGCAAACAGTCCGGGACAGGGAATCAGCCCCAGCATTTT.